This T cell receptor (beta chain) was retrieved from a study of CXCR3-negative and CXCR3-positive naive CD8 T cells. About this clonotype: Its target is not known.

Study-wide findings and caveats: Comparison of naive cells showed more hydrophobic TRB CDR3s in CXCR3-positive than in CXCR3-negative naive cells. Naive CXCR3-positive and CXCR3-negative cells shared TRBV-TRBJ usage; memory cells diverged. High diversity, comparable across both naive subsets, contrasted with much lower diversity in memory CD8+ cells.

Naive CD8+ T cells displayed a CD45RO-CCR7+CD27+CD95- phenotype. UMI-labeled 5' RACE yielded the TRB cDNA libraries. TCRdb derives one entry per CDR3 protein from the 5' RACE reads, leaving out DNA. This repertoire comprises 6,000 to 8,500 distinct CDR3 sequences; its ten largest clones make up over 1%. Per the germline V gene, CDR1 is SGDLS and CDR2 is YYNGEE. CDR3 length: 14 residues. The V gene is TRBV9, the J gene TRBJ2-7; the TCRdb D gene call, TRBD2, has no DNA to confirm it. This clonotype originated in a human donor in good health. Some clones in this sample may be carry-over from other donors' samples. What was sequenced was naive CXCR3- CD8+ T cells from blood. The subset was: CD45RO-CCR7+CD27+CD95- naive CD8+ T cells lacking CXCR3 (TNR3-). CDR3 loop: CASSVASGPYEQYF. Looking up the rest from reference TRBV9 and TRBJ2-7 gives the full variable domain: DSGVTQTPKHLITATGQRVTLRCSPRSGDLSVYWYQQSLDQGLQFLIQYYNGEERAKGNILERFSAQQFPDLHSELNLSSLELGDSALYFCASSVASGPYEQYFGPGTRLTVT.